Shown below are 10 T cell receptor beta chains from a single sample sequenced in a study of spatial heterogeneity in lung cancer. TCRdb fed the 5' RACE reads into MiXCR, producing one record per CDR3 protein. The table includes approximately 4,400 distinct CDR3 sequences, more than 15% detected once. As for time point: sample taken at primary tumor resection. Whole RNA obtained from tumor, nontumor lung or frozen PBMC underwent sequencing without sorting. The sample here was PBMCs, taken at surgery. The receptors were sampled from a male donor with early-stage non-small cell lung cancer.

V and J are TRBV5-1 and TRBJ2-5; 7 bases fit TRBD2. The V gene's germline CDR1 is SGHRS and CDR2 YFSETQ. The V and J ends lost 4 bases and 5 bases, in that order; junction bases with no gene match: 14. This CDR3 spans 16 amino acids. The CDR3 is CASSLRASGVRETQYF. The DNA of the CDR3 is TGCGCCAGCAGCCTGAGGGCTAGCGGAGTCCGGGAGACCCAGTACTTC.

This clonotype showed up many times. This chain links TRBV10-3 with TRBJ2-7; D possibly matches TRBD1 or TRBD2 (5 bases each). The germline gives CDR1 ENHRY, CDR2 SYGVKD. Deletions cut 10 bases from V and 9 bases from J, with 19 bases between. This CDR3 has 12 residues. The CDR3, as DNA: TGTGCCACCCTGGGTGGGGGTAGTATGCAGTACTTC. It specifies CATLGGGSMQYF.

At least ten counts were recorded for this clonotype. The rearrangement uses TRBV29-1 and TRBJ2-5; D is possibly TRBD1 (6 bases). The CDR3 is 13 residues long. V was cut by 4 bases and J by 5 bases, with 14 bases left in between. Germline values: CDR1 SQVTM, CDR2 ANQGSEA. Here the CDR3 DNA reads TGCAGCGTTGGCAGGGGCAGTATGGAGACCCAGTACTTC. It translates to CSVGRGSMETQYF.

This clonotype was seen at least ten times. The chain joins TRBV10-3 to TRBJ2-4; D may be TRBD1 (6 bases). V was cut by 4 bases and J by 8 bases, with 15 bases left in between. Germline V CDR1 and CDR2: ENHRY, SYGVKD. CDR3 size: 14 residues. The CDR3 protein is CAISGDTADDIQYF. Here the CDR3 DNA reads TGTGCCATCAGTGGGGACACCGCCGACGACATTCAGTACTTC.

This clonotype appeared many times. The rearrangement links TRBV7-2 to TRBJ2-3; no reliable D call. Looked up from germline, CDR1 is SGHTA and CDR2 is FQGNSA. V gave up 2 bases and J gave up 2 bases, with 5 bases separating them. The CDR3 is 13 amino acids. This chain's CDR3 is CASSLLLTDTQYF. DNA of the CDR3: TGTGCCAGCAGCTTACTACTCACAGATACGCAGTATTTT.

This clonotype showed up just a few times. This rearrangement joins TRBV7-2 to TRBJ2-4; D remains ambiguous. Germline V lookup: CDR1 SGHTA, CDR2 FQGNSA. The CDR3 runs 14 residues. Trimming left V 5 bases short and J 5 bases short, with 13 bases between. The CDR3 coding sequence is TGTGCCAGCAGCCTCGACCACGGGCAAAACATTCAGTACTTC. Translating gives CASSLDHGQNIQYF.

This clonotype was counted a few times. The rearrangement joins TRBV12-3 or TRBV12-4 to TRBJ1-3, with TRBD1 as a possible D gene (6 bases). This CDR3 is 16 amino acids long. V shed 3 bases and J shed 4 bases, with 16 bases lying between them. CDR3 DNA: TGTGCCAGCAGTTTTGTCTCCAGGGGCGGAGGAAACACCATATATTTT. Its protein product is CASSFVSRGGGNTIYF.

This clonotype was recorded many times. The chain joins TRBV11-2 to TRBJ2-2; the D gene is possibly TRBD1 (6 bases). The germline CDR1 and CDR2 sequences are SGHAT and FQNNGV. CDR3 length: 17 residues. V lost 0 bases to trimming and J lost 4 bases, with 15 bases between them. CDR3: CASSLDLGDRSTGELFF. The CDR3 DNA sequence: TGTGCCAGCAGCTTAGATCTGGGAGACAGGTCCACCGGGGAGCTGTTTTTT. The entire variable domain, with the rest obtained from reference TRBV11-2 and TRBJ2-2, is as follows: EAGVAQSPRYKIIEKRQSVAFWCNPISGHATLYWYQQILGQGPKLLIQFQNNGVVDDSQLPKDRFSAERLKGVDSTLKIQPAKLEDSAVYLCASSLDLGDRSTGELFFGEGSRLTVL.

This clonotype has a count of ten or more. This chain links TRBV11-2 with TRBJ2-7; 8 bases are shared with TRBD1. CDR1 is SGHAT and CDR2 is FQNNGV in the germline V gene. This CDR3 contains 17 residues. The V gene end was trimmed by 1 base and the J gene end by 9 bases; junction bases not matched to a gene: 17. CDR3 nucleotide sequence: TGTGCCAGCAGCTTAGTGCGCGGGACAGGCCCCCTTTTAGGGCAGTACTTC. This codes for CASSLVRGTGPLLGQYF.

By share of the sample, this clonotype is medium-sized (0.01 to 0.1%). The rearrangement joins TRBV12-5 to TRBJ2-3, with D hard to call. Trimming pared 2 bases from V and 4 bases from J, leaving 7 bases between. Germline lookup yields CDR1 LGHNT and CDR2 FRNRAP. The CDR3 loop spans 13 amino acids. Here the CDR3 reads CASGLMPADTQYF. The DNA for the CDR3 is TGTGCTAGTGGTTTGATGCCGGCAGATACGCAGTATTTT.